The entry below describes one T cell receptor beta chain. The data are from a study of control samples from healthy donors and cancer patients. This CDR3 has 14 amino acids. Germline assignment: CDR1 KGHSH and CDR2 LQKENI. The V end was cut by 0 bases, the J end by 9 bases, with 12 bases between. The data were produced by immunoSEQ multiplex PCR, yet TCRdb's version contains in-frame clones alone and is incomplete. The repertoire holds roughly 400,000 clones, 75% to 95% seen once, with roughly 6.4% in the top ten. The sample comprised PBMCs. This sequence originates from a man aged 35 to 55 with head and neck cancer. The chain has TRBV18 and TRBJ2-1; D may match TRBD1 or TRBD2 (5 bases each). The CDR3 DNA follows: TGTGCCAGCTCACCACCGGCCGGGGACGGTGAGCAGTTCTTC. It encodes CASSPPAGDGEQFF.